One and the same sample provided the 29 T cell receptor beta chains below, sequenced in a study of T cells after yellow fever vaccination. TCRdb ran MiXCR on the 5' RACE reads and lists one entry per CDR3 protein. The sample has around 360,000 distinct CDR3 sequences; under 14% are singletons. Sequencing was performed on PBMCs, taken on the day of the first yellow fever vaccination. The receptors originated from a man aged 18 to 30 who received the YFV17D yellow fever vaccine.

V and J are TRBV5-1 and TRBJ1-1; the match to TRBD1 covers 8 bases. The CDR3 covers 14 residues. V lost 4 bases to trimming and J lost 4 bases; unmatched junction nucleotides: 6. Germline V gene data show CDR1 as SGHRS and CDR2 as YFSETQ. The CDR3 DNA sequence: TGCGCCAGCAGCCGGAGGGACAGGAGCACTGAAGCTTTCTTT. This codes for CASSRRDRSTEAFF.

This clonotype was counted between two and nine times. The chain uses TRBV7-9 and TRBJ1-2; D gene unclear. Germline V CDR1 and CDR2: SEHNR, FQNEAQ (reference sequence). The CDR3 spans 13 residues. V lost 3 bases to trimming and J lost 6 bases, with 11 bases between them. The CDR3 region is CASSFVGLDGYTF. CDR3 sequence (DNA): TGTGCCAGCAGCTTCGTGGGGTTAGATGGCTACACCTTC.

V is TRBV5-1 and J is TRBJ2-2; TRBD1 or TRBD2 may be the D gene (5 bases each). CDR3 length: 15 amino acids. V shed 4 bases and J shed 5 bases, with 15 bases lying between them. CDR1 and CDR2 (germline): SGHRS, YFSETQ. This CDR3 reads CASSARGAGTGELFF. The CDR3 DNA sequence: TGCGCCAGCAGCGCCCGAGGGGCTGGGACCGGGGAGCTGTTTTTT.

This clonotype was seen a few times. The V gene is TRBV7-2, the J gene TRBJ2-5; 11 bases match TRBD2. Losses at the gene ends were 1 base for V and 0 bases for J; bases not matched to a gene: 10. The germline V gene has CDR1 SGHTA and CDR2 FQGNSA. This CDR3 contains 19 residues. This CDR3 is CASSLGGLAGGPYQETQYF. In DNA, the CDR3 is TGTGCCAGCAGCTTAGGGGGGCTAGCGGGGGGACCGTACCAAGAGACCCAGTACTTC.

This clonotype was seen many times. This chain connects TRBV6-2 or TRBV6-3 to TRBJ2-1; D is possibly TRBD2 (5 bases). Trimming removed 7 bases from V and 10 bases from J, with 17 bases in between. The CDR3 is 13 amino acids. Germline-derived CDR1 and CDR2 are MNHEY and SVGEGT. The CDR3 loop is CASKREPTREQFF. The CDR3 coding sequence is TGTGCCAGCAAGAGGGAACCTACTAGGGAGCAGTTCTTC.

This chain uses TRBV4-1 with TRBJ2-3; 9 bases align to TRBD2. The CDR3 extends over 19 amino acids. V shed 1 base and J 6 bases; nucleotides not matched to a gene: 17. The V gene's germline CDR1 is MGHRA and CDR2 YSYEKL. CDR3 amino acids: CASSQGRAKRGAGKDTQYF. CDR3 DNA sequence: TGCGCCAGCAGCCAAGGGCGGGCGAAGCGGGGGGCCGGGAAGGATACGCAGTATTTT.

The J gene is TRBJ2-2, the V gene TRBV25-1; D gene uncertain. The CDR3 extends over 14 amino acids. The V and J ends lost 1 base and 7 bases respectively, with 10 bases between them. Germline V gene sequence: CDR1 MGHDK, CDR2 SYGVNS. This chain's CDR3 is CASSEWPVSGELFF. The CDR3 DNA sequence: TGTGCCAGCAGTGAATGGCCAGTGAGCGGGGAGCTGTTTTTT.

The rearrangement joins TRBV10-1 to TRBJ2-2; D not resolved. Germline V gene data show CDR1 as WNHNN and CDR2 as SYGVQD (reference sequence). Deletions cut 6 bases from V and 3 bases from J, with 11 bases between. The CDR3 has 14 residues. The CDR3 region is CASRKEQYTGELFF. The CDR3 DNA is TGCGCCAGCAGGAAGGAACAGTACACCGGGGAGCTGTTTTTT.

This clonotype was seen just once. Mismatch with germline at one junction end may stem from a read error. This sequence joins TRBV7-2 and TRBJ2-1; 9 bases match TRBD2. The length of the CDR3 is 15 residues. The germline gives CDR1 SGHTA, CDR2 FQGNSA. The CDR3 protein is CACSLASGAYNEQFF. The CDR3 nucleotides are TGTGCCTGCAGCTTAGCTAGCGGGGCATACAATGAGCAGTTCTTC.

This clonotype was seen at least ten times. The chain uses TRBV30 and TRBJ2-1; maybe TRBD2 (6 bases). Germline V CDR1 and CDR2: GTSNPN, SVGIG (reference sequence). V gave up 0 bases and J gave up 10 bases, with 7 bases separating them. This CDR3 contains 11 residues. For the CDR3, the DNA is TGTGCCTGGAGTGTCCTAGCGGAGCAGTTCTTC. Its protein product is CAWSVLAEQFF.

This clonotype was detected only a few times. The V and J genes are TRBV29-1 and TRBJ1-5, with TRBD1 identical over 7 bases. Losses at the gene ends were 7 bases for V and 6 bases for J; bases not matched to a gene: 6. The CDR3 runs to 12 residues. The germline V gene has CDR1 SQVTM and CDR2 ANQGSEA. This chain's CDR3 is CSAGTEGQPQHF. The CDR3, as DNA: TGCAGCGCCGGGACAGAAGGTCAGCCCCAGCATTTT. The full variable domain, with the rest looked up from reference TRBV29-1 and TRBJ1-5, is SAVISQKPSRDICQRGTSLTIQCQVDSQVTMMFWYRQQPGQSLTLIATANQGSEATYESGFVIDKFPISRPNLTFSTLTVSNMSPEDSSIYLCSAGTEGQPQHFGDGTRLSIL.

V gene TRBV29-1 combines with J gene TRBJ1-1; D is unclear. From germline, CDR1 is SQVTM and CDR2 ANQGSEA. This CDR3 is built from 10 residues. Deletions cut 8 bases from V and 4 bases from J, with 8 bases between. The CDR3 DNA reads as TGCAGCCCCATCGGCACTGAAGCTTTCTTT. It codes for CSPIGTEAFF.

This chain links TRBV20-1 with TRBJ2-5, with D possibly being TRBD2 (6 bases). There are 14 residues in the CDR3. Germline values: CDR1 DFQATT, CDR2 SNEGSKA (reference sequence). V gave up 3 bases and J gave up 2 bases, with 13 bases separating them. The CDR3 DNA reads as TGCAGTGCTAGTGAGGTAGCGGCTCAAGAGACCCAGTACTTC. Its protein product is CSASEVAAQETQYF.

The CDR3: CASTTFYEQYF. CDR3 bases: TGCGCCAGCACGACCTTCTACGAGCAGTACTTC. The chain joins TRBV5-1 to TRBJ2-7, with D unclear. CDR1 is SGHRS, CDR2 YFSETQ, per germline. The CDR3 spans 11 residues. The V and J ends lost 6 bases and 3 bases respectively, with 7 bases between them. The full variable domain, in which reference TRBV5-1 and TRBJ2-7 provide the parts outside the CDR3, is KAGVTQTPRYLIKTRGQQVTLSCSPISGHRSVSWYQQTPGQGLQFLFEYFSETQRNKGNFPGRFSGRQFSNSRSEMNVSTLELGDSALYLCASTTFYEQYFGPGTRLTVT.

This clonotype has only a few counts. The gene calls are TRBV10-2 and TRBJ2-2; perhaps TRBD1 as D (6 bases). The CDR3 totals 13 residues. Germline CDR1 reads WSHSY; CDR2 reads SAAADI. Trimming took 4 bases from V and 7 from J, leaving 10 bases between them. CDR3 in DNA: TGCGCCAGCAGTGGGGGGCCCGGCGGGGAGCTGTTTTTT. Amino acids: CASSGGPGGELFF.

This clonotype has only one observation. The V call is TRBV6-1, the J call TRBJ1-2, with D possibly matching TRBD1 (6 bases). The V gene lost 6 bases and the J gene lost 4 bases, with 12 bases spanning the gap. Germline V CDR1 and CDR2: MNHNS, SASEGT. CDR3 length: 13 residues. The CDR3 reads CASRQTGSYGYTF. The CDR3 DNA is TGTGCCAGCAGACAGACAGGTTCCTATGGCTACACCTTC.

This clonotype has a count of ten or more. The CDR3 is CASSFLETQYF. CDR3 bases: TGTGCCAGCAGTTTCCTAGAGACCCAGTACTTC. The V gene is TRBV28, the J gene TRBJ2-5, with D hard to call. This CDR3 spans 11 amino acids. V lost 3 bases to trimming and J lost 4 bases, with 3 bases between them. The germline V gene has CDR1 MDHEN and CDR2 SYDVKM.

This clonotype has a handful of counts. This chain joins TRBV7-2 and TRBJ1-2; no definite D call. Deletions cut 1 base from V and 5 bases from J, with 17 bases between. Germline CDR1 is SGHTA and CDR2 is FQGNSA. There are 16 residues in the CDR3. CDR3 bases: TGTGCCAGCAGCTTAGATCAGCAGGCCGTTTTTTATGGCTACACCTTC. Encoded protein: CASSLDQQAVFYGYTF.

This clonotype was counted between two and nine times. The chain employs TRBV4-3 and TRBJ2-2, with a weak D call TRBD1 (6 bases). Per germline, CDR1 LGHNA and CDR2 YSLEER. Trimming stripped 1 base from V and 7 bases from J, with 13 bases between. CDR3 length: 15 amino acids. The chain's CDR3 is CASSQGGAGVGELFF. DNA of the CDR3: TGCGCCAGCAGCCAAGGGGGCGCAGGGGTCGGGGAGCTGTTTTTT.

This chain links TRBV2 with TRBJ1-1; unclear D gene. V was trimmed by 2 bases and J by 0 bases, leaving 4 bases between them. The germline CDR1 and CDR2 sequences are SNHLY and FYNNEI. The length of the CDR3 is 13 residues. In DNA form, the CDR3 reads TGTGCCAGCAGTGAACAGCTGAACACTGAAGCTTTCTTT. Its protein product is CASSEQLNTEAFF. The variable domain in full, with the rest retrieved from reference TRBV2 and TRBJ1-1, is EPEVTQTPSHQVTQMGQEVILRCVPISNHLYFYWYRQILGQKVEFLVSFYNNEISEKSEIFDDQFSVERPDGSNFTLKIRSTKLEDSAMYFCASSEQLNTEAFFGQGTRLTVV.

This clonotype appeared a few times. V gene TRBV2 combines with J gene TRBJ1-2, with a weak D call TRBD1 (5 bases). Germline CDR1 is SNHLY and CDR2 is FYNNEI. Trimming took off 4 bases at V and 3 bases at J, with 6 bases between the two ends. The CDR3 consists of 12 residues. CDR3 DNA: TGTGCCAGCAGTGTGACAGACTATGGCTACACCTTC. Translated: CASSVTDYGYTF.

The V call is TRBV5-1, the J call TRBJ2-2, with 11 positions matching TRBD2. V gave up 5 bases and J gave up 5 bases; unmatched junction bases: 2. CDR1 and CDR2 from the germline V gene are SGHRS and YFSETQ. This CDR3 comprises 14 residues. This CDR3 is CASSRLAGTGELFF. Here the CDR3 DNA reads TGCGCCAGCAGTAGACTAGCGGGGACCGGGGAGCTGTTTTTT.

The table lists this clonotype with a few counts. The CDR3 coding sequence is TGTGCCAGCAGCTACGACCAAGGACAGGGGGTAATCTCTGGGGCCAACGTCCTGACTTTC. Residues: CASSYDQGQGVISGANVLTF. The J gene is TRBJ2-6, the V gene TRBV5-4; 10 nucleotides align to TRBD1. Germline V gene sequence: CDR1 SGHNT, CDR2 YYREEE (reference sequence). CDR3 size: 20 residues. V was clipped by 3 bases and J by 0 bases; unmatched bases: 12. The whole variable domain, filled in from reference TRBV5-4 and TRBJ2-6, reads ETGVTQSPTHLIKTRGQQVTLRCSSQSGHNTVSWYQQALGQGPQFIFQYYREEENGRGNFPPRFSGLQFPNYSSELNVNALELDDSALYLCASSYDQGQGVISGANVLTFGAGSRLTVL.

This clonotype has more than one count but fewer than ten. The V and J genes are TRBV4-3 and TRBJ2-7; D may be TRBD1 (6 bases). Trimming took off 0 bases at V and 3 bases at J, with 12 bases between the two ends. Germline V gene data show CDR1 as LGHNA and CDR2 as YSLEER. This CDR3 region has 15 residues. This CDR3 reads CASSQDWTANYEQYF. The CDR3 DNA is TGCGCCAGCAGCCAAGATTGGACAGCCAACTACGAGCAGTACTTC.

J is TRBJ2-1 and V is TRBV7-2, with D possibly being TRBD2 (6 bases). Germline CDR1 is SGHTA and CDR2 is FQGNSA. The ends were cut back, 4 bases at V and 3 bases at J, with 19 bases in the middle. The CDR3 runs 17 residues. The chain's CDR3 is CASSSNLAGPLYNEQFF. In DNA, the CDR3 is TGTGCCAGCAGCTCCAACCTTGCGGGACCCCTCTACAATGAGCAGTTCTTC.

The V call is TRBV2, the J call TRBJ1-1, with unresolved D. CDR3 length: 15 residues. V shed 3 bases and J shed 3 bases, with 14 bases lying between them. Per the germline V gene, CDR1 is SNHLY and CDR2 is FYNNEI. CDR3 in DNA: TGTGCCAGCAGTGACGCGGGCCGTCCGGACACTGAAGCTTTCTTT. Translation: CASSDAGRPDTEAFF.

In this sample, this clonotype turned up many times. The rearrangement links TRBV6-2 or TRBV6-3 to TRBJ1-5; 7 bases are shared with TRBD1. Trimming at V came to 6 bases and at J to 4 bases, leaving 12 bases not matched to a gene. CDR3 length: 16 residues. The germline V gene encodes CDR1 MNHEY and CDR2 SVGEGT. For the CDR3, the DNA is TGTGCCAGCAGCTACGACGGGACAGCAATAAATCAGCCCCAGCATTTT. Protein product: CASSYDGTAINQPQHF.

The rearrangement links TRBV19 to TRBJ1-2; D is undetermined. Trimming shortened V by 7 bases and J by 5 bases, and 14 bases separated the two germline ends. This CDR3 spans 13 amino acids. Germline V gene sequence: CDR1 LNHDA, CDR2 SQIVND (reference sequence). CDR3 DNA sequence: TGTGCCAGTAAGAACGCTCTTGGGTATGGCTACACCTTC. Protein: CASKNALGYGYTF.

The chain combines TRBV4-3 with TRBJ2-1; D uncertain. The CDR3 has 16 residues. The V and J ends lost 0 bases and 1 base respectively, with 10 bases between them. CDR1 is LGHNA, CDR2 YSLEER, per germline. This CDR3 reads CASSQDRRNSYNEQFF. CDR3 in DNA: TGCGCCAGCAGCCAAGATAGGAGAAATTCCTACAATGAGCAGTTCTTC.